Presented here are 15 T cell receptor beta chains from one specimen sequenced in a study of human T cells and chemical hapten exposure. TCRdb passed the RACE reads through MiXCR, listing each CDR3 protein once. The sample includes some 380,000 distinct CDR3 sequences, roughly 4.8% seen only once; the top ten take 2% to 2.5%. Time point here: patch test 1, 2 weeks after DPC sensitization. Specified treatment: therapeutic diphenylcyclopropenone sensitization with weekly scalp DPC. Material: whole blood, obtained in connection with sensitization to the hapten diphenylcyclopropenone (DPC). The receptor set was obtained from a woman aged 45-60 years with alopecia areata. Some clones in this sample may be carry-over from other donors' samples.

The chain couples TRBV6-5 to TRBJ1-6, with a weak D call TRBD1 (5 bases). Germline CDR1 and CDR2: MNHEY and SVGAGI. The CDR3 consists of 16 residues. V was cut by 2 bases and J by 7 bases, with 15 bases left in between. The CDR3: CASSYHPQGGNSPLHF. The CDR3 nucleotides are TGTGCCAGCAGTTACCACCCCCAGGGAGGGAATTCACCCCTCCACTTT.

This chain uses TRBV28 with TRBJ1-3, with D unresolved. The CDR3 length is 12 residues. Trimming removed 3 bases from V and 7 bases from J, with 7 bases in between. Germline assignment: CDR1 MDHEN and CDR2 SYDVKM. CDR3 residues: CASSFRSNTIYF. DNA of the CDR3: TGTGCCAGCAGTTTTAGGTCCAACACCATATATTTT.

This clonotype appeared many times. V usage is TRBV6-1 and J usage is TRBJ2-2, with TRBD1 matching 7 bases. This CDR3 spans 15 amino acids. Germline V CDR1 and CDR2: MNHNS, SASEGT. Losses at the gene ends were 7 bases for V and 1 base for J; bases not matched to a gene: 6. The chain's CDR3 is CASTTGQMNTGELFF. The CDR3 DNA follows: TGTGCCAGCACCACGGGACAGATGAACACCGGGGAGCTGTTTTTT.

In its sample, this clonotype was seen many times. J is TRBJ2-7 and V is TRBV5-6, with D perhaps assigned TRBD1 or TRBD2 (5 bases each). Trimming stripped 0 bases from V and 5 bases from J, with 12 bases between. The CDR3 runs 14 residues. Germline V lookup: CDR1 SGHDT, CDR2 YYEEEE. The CDR3 region is CASSLGLGDHEQYF. DNA of the CDR3: TGTGCCAGCAGCTTGGGCTTAGGGGACCACGAGCAGTACTTC. The whole variable domain, remainder taken from reference TRBV5-6 and TRBJ2-7, is DAGVTQSPTHLIKTRGQQVTLRCSPKSGHDTVSWYQQALGQGPQFIFQYYEEEERQRGNFPDRFSGHQFPNYSSELNVNALLLGDSALYLCASSLGLGDHEQYFGPGTRLTVT.

At least ten counts were recorded for this clonotype. The J gene is TRBJ2-1, the V gene TRBV6-2 or TRBV6-3; the D gene is possibly TRBD1 (6 bases). The CDR3 is made up of 14 amino acids. Between the trimmed V and J ends, which lost 7 bases and 7 bases, there was a span of 17 bases. Germline V gene sequence: CDR1 MNHEY, CDR2 SVGEGT. The CDR3 is CASKFLGAENEQFF. In nucleotides, the CDR3 is TGTGCCAGCAAGTTCCTGGGGGCCGAGAATGAGCAGTTCTTC.

This clonotype was counted a few times. CDR3 sequence reads: CASNRGYQETQYF. In DNA form, the CDR3 reads TGTGCCAGCAATCGGGGGTACCAAGAGACCCAGTACTTC. V usage is TRBV6-2 or TRBV6-3 and J usage is TRBJ2-5, with D possibly being TRBD2 (6 bases). The CDR3 extends over 13 amino acids. With 7 bases removed from V and 0 bases from J, the gap between germline ends came to 9 bases. Germline V gene data show CDR1 as MNHEY and CDR2 as SVGEGT.

V and J are TRBV14 and TRBJ2-6; the D is unclear. The CDR3 consists of 14 residues. Germline assignment: CDR1 SGHDN and CDR2 FVKESK. Trimming removed 5 bases from V and 1 base from J, with 6 bases in between. DNA for the CDR3: TGTGCCAGCAGCTCCAAATCTGGGGCCAACGTCCTGACTTTC. Translating it yields CASSSKSGANVLTF.

There are many counts of this clonotype. The V gene is TRBV27, the J gene TRBJ1-4; maybe TRBD1 (5 bases). Germline V gives CDR1 MNHEY, CDR2 SMNVEV (reference sequence). The V end was cut by 5 bases, the J end by 3 bases, with 13 bases between. The CDR3 is made up of 15 amino acids. Here the CDR3 reads CASSKRGSPNEKLFF. CDR3 in DNA: TGTGCCAGCAGTAAAAGGGGAAGCCCTAATGAAAAACTGTTTTTT.

This sequence joins TRBV6-5 and TRBJ2-5, with 7 bases lining up with TRBD1. The CDR3 sequence is 14 residues long. V lost 7 bases and J lost 5; bases outside the gene matches: 10. Per germline, CDR1 MNHEY and CDR2 SVGAGI. The CDR3 region has the DNA TGTGCCAGCACTCTGGGAAGGGGGCAGGAGACCCAGTACTTC. Its translation is CASTLGRGQETQYF.

With respect to this clonotype: Given a much more abundant clone one base away, this may be a read error. The J gene is TRBJ2-7, the V gene TRBV18; D unresolved. The CDR3 has 14 residues. Germline V gene lookup returns CDR1 KGHSH and CDR2 LQKENI. V dropped 0 bases and J dropped 6 bases, with 12 bases sitting between them. DNA for the CDR3: TGTGCCAGCTCACCACCGAATCCCACAGCCGAGCAGTACTTC. Translated: CASSPPNPTAEQYF.

This clonotype was picked up many times. The chain employs TRBV27 and TRBJ2-4; D is uncertain. CDR1 and CDR2 (germline): MNHEY, SMNVEV (reference sequence). V dropped 6 bases and J dropped 8 bases, with 20 bases sitting between them. The CDR3 is made up of 15 amino acids. CDR3 in DNA: TGTGCCAGCAGCCCCCGGGCCTATATTCTTGACATTCAGTACTTC. Its protein is CASSPRAYILDIQYF.

The chain carries TRBV4-1 and TRBJ1-6; 9 bases line up with TRBD1. J was trimmed by 7 bases and V by 3 bases; bases with no gene match: 7. This CDR3 has 16 residues. Germline CDR1 MGHRA, CDR2 YSYEKL. CDR3 DNA: TGCGCCAGCAGCCAGCTCCCGGGACAGGGAAATTCACCCCTCCACTTT. This translates into CASSQLPGQGNSPLHF.

This clonotype was seen a few times. The gene calls are TRBV29-1 and TRBJ1-2; TRBD1 agrees at 7 bases. Trimming at V came to 0 bases and at J to 4 bases, leaving 8 bases not matched to a gene. The CDR3 sequence is 15 residues long. Per germline, CDR1 SQVTM and CDR2 ANQGSEA. CDR3 residues: CSVEDPRQGSYGYTF. Here the CDR3 DNA reads TGCAGCGTTGAAGACCCCAGACAGGGCTCCTATGGCTACACCTTC.

Ten or more counts support this clonotype. This rearrangement joins TRBV29-1 to TRBJ2-5; 7 nucleotides align to TRBD1. In germline, CDR1 is SQVTM, CDR2 ANQGSEA. CDR3 length equals 15 residues. V was pared by 0 bases and J by 5 bases, with 9 bases of the junction left unmatched. The CDR3 here is CSVEDPRQGMETQYF. The CDR3 nucleotides are TGCAGCGTTGAAGATCCCCGACAGGGAATGGAGACCCAGTACTTC.

V is TRBV6-5 and J is TRBJ2-5, with D tentatively TRBD1 (6 bases). CDR3 size: 16 residues. Germline assignment: CDR1 MNHEY and CDR2 SVGAGI. V was trimmed by 6 bases and J by 3 bases, leaving 20 bases between them. The CDR3 DNA reads as TGTGCCAGCAGCCACCTAAGTGGACAGCGGAAAGAGACCCAGTACTTC. This sequence encodes CASSHLSGQRKETQYF.